The rows below give T cell receptor beta chains drawn from one sample of a study of T cell responses to AZD1222 COVID-19 vaccine. Clones were sequenced by immunoSEQ multiplex PCR, and TCRdb holds only the in-frame ones, with some missing. The sample lists 150,000 or so clones, around 90% occurring once. Here the sequenced sample was peripheral blood, taken on day 0 of AZD1222 vaccination. The receptors were sampled from an adult in good health. Each CDR3 is given with its conserved first and last residue. The D gene is left open where the match is weak. Only some rows state a clone size, as once, few, many or a class for expanded clones.

>TRBD2|TRBJ2-7|.|TRBV9
TGTGCCAGCAGCGTGGGGACTAGCGGGGTAGAGCAGTACTTC
CASSVGTSGVEQYF
>.|TRBJ1-1|.|TRBV5-8
TGTGCCAGCAGCTTGTTGCCAGGCTTTAACACTGAAGCTTTCTTT
CASSLLPGFNTEAFF
>TRBD1|TRBJ2-2|.|TRBV5-1
TGCGCCAGCAGCGCGGACAGGGGAGACGCCGGGGAGCTGTTTTTT
CASSADRGDAGELFF
>.|TRBJ1-5|.|TRBV24-1
TGTGCCACCAGTGAAGGCGCAGGGCCCCAGCATTTT
CATSEGAGPQHF
>TRBD1|TRBJ2-2|.|TRBV30
TGTGCCTGGAGTGGGACAGGGGATACCGGGGAGCTGTTTTTT
CAWSGTGDTGELFF
>TRBD1|TRBJ1-6|once|TRBV5-1
TGCGCCAGCTCGGTCGAAGGGGGCCTCGGGGGTACCCTCCACTTT
CASSVEGGLGGTLHF
>.|TRBJ1-1|.|TRBV12-3/TRBV12-4
TGTGCCAGCAGCTCTGAGGTAACTGAAGCTTTCTTT
CASSSEVTEAFF
>.|TRBJ1-2|.|TRBV6-1
TGTGCCAGCAGTGAAGGGGGGGGAGGCTATGGCTACACCTTC
CASSEGGGGYGYTF
>.|TRBJ2-5|.|TRBV3-1/TRBV3-2
TGTGCCAGCAGCCACCACGGGGGGCCCCAAGAGACCCAGTACTTC
CASSHHGGPQETQYF
>TRBD1|TRBJ1-1|once|TRBV5-8
TGTGCCAGCAGCCGACGGGACAGTTCTCAAATCGGAGCTTTCTTT
CASSRRDSSQIGAFF
>.|TRBJ2-4|.|TRBV5-4
TGTGCCAGCAGCTTTGAATTTAGGGGACCTGTAGCCAAAAACATTCAGTACTTC
CASSFEFRGPVAKNIQYF
>.|TRBJ1-1|.|TRBV6-5
TGTGCCAGCGGCGAGATTATTGAAGCTTTCTTT
CASGEIIEAFF
>.|TRBJ1-1|.|TRBV5-1
TGCGCCAGCAGCTTCATTGCAGACACTGAAGCTTTCTTT
CASSFIADTEAFF
>.|TRBJ2-7|.|TRBV12-3/TRBV12-4
TGTGCCAGCAGTATTAAGGGGTGGAACGAGCAGTACTTC
CASSIKGWNEQYF
>.|TRBJ1-2|.|TRBV7-9
TGTGCCAGCAGCATACGGGATGGCTACACCTTC
CASSIRDGYTF
>.|TRBJ1-1|.|TRBV3-1/TRBV3-2
TGTGCCAGCAGCCCCATGGCGGCATTTGGGGAAGCTTTCTTT
CASSPMAAFGEAFF
>TRBD1|TRBJ1-5|.|TRBV9
TGTGCCAGCAGCTACCAGGGACAGGCTCATCAGCCCCAGCATTTT
CASSYQGQAHQPQHF
>TRBD2|TRBJ2-3|.|TRBV2
TGTGCCAGCACCCTCCTGCGGCGGGGGGGGGTGTCGCAGTATTTT
CASTLLRRGGVSQYF
>.|TRBJ1-1|.|TRBV10-2
TGCGCCAGCAGTGAGTCGATGGGGATACGCGAGGACACTGAAGCTTTCTTT
CASSESMGIREDTEAFF
>.|TRBJ2-2|.|TRBV5-5
TGTGCCAGCAAGTTAACAGGAGTCGCTGGGGAGCTGTTTTTT
CASKLTGVAGELFF
>TRBD1|TRBJ1-4|.|TRBV6-5
TGTGCCAGCAACCCGGACAGGGCTGGCCTGGAAAAACTGTTTTTT
CASNPDRAGLEKLFF
>TRBD1|TRBJ1-2|.|TRBV5-1
TGCGCCAGCAGCTTGGACGGGACAGGCGGCTATGGCTACACCTTC
CASSLDGTGGYGYTF
>TRBD1|TRBJ1-2|.|TRBV7-9
TGTGCCAGCAGCTTAGGCCAGGGGGCTCATGGCTACACCTTC
CASSLGQGAHGYTF
>.|TRBJ1-1|.|TRBV27
TGTGCCAGCAGTTTCGTTCGGGGAGGACAGACGAACACTGAAGCTTTCTTT
CASSFVRGGQTNTEAFF
>.|TRBJ2-3|.|TRBV7-2
TGTGCCAGCAGCCCCGTCCTTCCGGCAGATACGCAGTATTTT
CASSPVLPADTQYF
>.|TRBJ2-3|.|TRBV15
TGTGCCACCAGCAGAGATATAACAGCTAGCACAGATACGCAGTATTTT
CATSRDITASTDTQYF
>.|TRBJ2-3|.|TRBV4-1
TGCGCCAGCAGCCAAGATGGCGGCACAGATACGCAGTATTTT
CASSQDGGTDTQYF
>TRBD1|TRBJ2-5|once|TRBV19
TGTGCCAGTAGAACCGGGACAGGGTTTTGGGAGACCCAGTACTTC
CASRTGTGFWETQYF
>.|TRBJ1-2|once|TRBV6-6
TGTGCCAGCAGTCCCGCTAACTGGGAGTATGGCTACACCTTC
CASSPANWEYGYTF
>.|TRBJ1-2|.|TRBV20-1
TGCAGTGCTATAGGGGGGAAGGGCTACACCTTC
CSAIGGKGYTF
>TRBD1|TRBJ1-2|.|TRBV6-5
TGTGCTGCAGGGGGGAGGGGTGGCTACACCTTC
CAAGGRGGYTF
>TRBD1|TRBJ2-1|.|TRBV7-9
TGTGCCAGCAGCCAAACAGGGGTGTCCTACAATGAGCAGTTCTTC
CASSQTGVSYNEQFF
>.|TRBJ2-1|few|TRBV5-4
TGTGCCAGCAGCTTGGGGGGGGCAGCGTCCTACAATGAGCAGTTCTTC
CASSLGGAASYNEQFF
>TRBD1|TRBJ1-2|.|TRBV27
TGTGCCAGCAGCCCTCGGAGGACAGGATATGGCTACACCTTC
CASSPRRTGYGYTF
>TRBD1|TRBJ1-4|.|TRBV5-1
TGCGCCAGCAGCGACGGGTTGGACAGGGGTCGAGAAAAACTGTTTTTT
CASSDGLDRGREKLFF
>.|TRBJ2-4|.|TRBV21-1
TGTGCCAGCAGCAAGCAAACCCCTCTCGGAACCAAAAACATTCAGTACTTC
CASSKQTPLGTKNIQYF
>.|TRBJ1-1|.|TRBV5-5
TGTGCCAGCAGACGGGACCTTAACACTGAAGCTTTCTTT
CASRRDLNTEAFF
>TRBD1|TRBJ1-1|.|TRBV3-1/TRBV3-2
TGTGCCAGCAGCCAACGCCTCGGGACAGGTGATCGCACTGAAGCTTTCTTT
CASSQRLGTGDRTEAFF
>.|TRBJ1-3|.|TRBV30
TGTGCCTGGAGTGGTGGGGGAAGGGGAAACACCATATATTTT
CAWSGGGRGNTIYF
>.|TRBJ1-2|once|TRBV5-1
TGCGCCAGCAGTCGGGTCCCCGGGTATTCTAACTATGGCTACACCTTC
CASSRVPGYSNYGYTF
>.|TRBJ2-3|.|TRBV27
TGTGCCAGCAGTTTCCTACCCGGGGGAGATACGCAGTATTTT
CASSFLPGGDTQYF
>.|TRBJ1-4|.|TRBV4-3
TGCGCCAGCAGCCAAGGGGACACCTTTAATGAAAAACTGTTTTTT
CASSQGDTFNEKLFF
>.|TRBJ2-7|.|TRBV19
TGTGCCAGTAGTTCAGGGGGGACCGGCAGCTCCTACGAGCAGTACTTC
CASSSGGTGSSYEQYF
>.|TRBJ2-1|.|TRBV11-1
TGTGCCAGCAGCCTCAGGGAGGGGGTGTTCGGTGAGCAGTTCTTC
CASSLREGVFGEQFF
>TRBD1|TRBJ2-1|.|TRBV11-2
TGTGCCAGCAGCTTTTCAGGGGGCAATGAGCAGTTCTTC
CASSFSGGNEQFF
>.|TRBJ1-2|.|TRBV10-3
TGTGCCATCAGTGAAGAACGAGACTATGGCTACACCTTC
CAISEERDYGYTF
>TRBD1|TRBJ2-3|.|TRBV4-3
TGCGCCAGCAGCCAAGAGGGACAGGGGAGTACTAATCCGCAGTATTTT
CASSQEGQGSTNPQYF
>.|TRBJ2-7|.|TRBV30
TGTGCCTGGAGTGTACAGGGCGAGCAGTACTTC
CAWSVQGEQYF
>.|TRBJ2-2|.|TRBV13
TGTGCCAGCAGCTTATTGCGGCTAGCGACTAACACCGGGGAGCTGTTTTTT
CASSLLRLATNTGELFF
>TRBD1|TRBJ1-3|.|TRBV18
TGTGCCAGCTCACCTCCGGGACAGGGGACGAACACCATATATTTT
CASSPPGQGTNTIYF
>TRBD1|TRBJ2-2|few|TRBV5-6
TGTGCCAGCAGCGGTTACAGGGGGCGGGCAGCGAACACCGGGGAGCTGTTTTTT
CASSGYRGRAANTGELFF
>TRBD1|TRBJ1-1|.|TRBV25-1
TGTGCCAGCAGTGACCGACAGGGGTGGGCTGAAGCTTTCTTT
CASSDRQGWAEAFF
>.|TRBJ2-5|.|TRBV5-4
TGTGCCAGCAGCTCCAGGGTTACCCAAGAGACCCAGTACTTC
CASSSRVTQETQYF
>TRBD1|TRBJ1-5|.|TRBV6-1
TGTGCCAGCAGTGAAGGGACAGGGCTGCCGGATCAGCCCCAGCATTTT
CASSEGTGLPDQPQHF
>TRBD1|TRBJ1-5|.|TRBV20-1
TGCAGTGCTAGTGTTGGGACAGGGGGGGGTCAGCCCCAGCATTTT
CSASVGTGGGQPQHF